Below, 10 T cell receptor beta chains from the same sample are listed, as sequenced in a study of T cell clones after liver transplantation. Generated by immunoSEQ multiplex PCR, the TCRdb table keeps only in-frame clones and is missing some. In the table there are about 33,000 clones, around 96% of which are singletons. The material sequenced was CD8+ T cells from blood, taken 12 months after liver transplant. The receptors were sampled from a human patient who received a liver transplant. These T cells may partly come from the graft donor.

This sequence joins TRBV9 and TRBJ2-2; a possible D gene is TRBD1 (5 bases). Deletions cut 4 bases from V and 5 bases from J, with 15 bases between. Germline CDR1 and CDR2: SGDLS and YYNGEE. This CDR3 is 15 amino acids long. The CDR3 DNA is TGTGCCAGCAGCACCAAACAGGTGAGAACCGGGGAGCTGTTTTTT. It codes for CASSTKQVRTGELFF.

The V call is TRBV9, the J call TRBJ1-3; weak D call: TRBD1 (5 bases). This CDR3 has 14 amino acids. Germline CDR1 SGDLS, CDR2 YYNGEE. Trimming removed 3 bases from V and 1 base from J, with 8 bases in between. The DNA of the CDR3 is TGTGCCAGCAGCGCCGGGGGTTCTGGAAACACCATATATTTT. Its translation is CASSAGGSGNTIYF.

V and J are TRBV28 and TRBJ1-5; D is uncertain. The V and J ends lost 4 bases and 2 bases respectively, with 9 bases between them. CDR3 size: 14 residues. CDR1 is MDHEN and CDR2 is SYDVKM in the germline V gene. The CDR3 nucleotides are TGTGCCAGCAGTTCACCAGAGGGCAATCAGCCCCAGCATTTT. It specifies CASSSPEGNQPQHF.

CDR3 protein: CASSLEPGYLTDTQYF. CDR3 DNA sequence: TGCGCCAGCAGCCTTGAGCCGGGCTATCTCACAGATACGCAGTATTTT. The V gene is TRBV4-1, the J gene TRBJ2-3; D is uncertain. Germline assignment: CDR1 MGHRA and CDR2 YSYEKL. With 4 bases removed from V and 2 bases from J, the gap between germline ends came to 16 bases. This CDR3 is 16 amino acids long.

The rearrangement joins TRBV2 to TRBJ2-1; D unclear. The germline V gene encodes CDR1 SNHLY and CDR2 FYNNEI. The CDR3 spans 13 residues. Trimming removed 8 bases at V and 8 bases at J, with 16 bases between. CDR3 coding DNA: TGTGCCAGCTGGGCAGGAACCGTCGATGAGCAGTTCTTC. Its translation: CASWAGTVDEQFF.

The chain links TRBV28 to TRBJ2-5, with TRBD2 identical over 12 bases. The CDR3 sequence is 14 residues long. Germline V gene data show CDR1 as MDHEN and CDR2 as SYDVKM. With V trimmed by 6 bases and J by 5 bases, 4 bases remained unmatched. The CDR3 DNA is TGTGCCAGCAGCTGGACTAGCGGGATGGAGACCCAGTACTTC. Amino acid sequence: CASSWTSGMETQYF.

The chain combines TRBV27 with TRBJ2-7, with 10 bases lining up with TRBD2. Germline loops: CDR1 MNHEY, CDR2 SMNVEV (reference sequence). The CDR3 runs 14 residues. The V gene end was trimmed by 5 bases and the J gene end by 1 base; junction bases not matched to a gene: 2. CDR3 in DNA: TGTGCCAGCAGTCTACTAGCGGGATCCTACGAGCAGTACTTC. The encoded protein is CASSLLAGSYEQYF.

This clone has only one observation. V and J are TRBV5-1 and TRBJ1-1; D may be TRBD1 (6 bases). Germline CDR1 is SGHRS and CDR2 is YFSETQ. This CDR3 is 16 amino acids long. Trimming took 3 bases from V and 8 from J, leaving 23 bases between them. The CDR3 region is CASSSLSGARKREAFF. In DNA, the CDR3 is TGCGCCAGCAGCTCGCTGTCGGGGGCGAGGAAGAGAGAAGCTTTCTTT. Filled out from reference TRBV5-1 and TRBJ1-1, the complete variable domain reads KAGVTQTPRYLIKTRGQQVTLSCSPISGHRSVSWYQQTPGQGLQFLFEYFSETQRNKGNFPGRFSGRQFSNSRSEMNVSTLELGDSALYLCASSSLSGARKREAFFGQGTRLTVV.

The rearrangement joins TRBV14 to TRBJ2-1; D not resolved. Per germline, CDR1 SGHDN and CDR2 FVKESK. The V and J ends lost 1 base and 0 bases respectively, with 7 bases between them. CDR3 length: 15 residues. Here the CDR3 reads CASSQVLSSYNEQFF. The CDR3 nucleotides are TGTGCCAGCAGCCAAGTGTTGAGCTCCTACAATGAGCAGTTCTTC.

This clone showed up just once. The chain uses TRBV5-4 and TRBJ1-2; 9 positions agree with TRBD1. The CDR3 is 16 amino acids. V lost 4 bases and J lost 2; bases outside the gene matches: 9. From germline, CDR1 is SGHNT and CDR2 YYREEE (reference sequence). CDR3 amino acids: CASSTRGQGGNYGYTF. In nucleotides, the CDR3 is TGTGCCAGCAGCACCCGGGGACAGGGAGGAAACTATGGCTACACCTTC.